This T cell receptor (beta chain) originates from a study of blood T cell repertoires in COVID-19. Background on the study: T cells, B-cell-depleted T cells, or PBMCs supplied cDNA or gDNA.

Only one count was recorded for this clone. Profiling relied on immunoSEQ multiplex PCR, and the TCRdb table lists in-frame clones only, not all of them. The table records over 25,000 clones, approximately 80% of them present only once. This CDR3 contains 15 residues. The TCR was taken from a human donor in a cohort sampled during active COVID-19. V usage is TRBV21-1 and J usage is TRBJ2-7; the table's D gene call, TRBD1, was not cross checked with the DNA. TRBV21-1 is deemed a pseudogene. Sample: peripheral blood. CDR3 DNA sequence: TGTGCCAGCAGCAAAGGGGCCTTTAGCTCCTACGAGCAGTACTTC. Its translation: CASSKGAFSSYEQYF.